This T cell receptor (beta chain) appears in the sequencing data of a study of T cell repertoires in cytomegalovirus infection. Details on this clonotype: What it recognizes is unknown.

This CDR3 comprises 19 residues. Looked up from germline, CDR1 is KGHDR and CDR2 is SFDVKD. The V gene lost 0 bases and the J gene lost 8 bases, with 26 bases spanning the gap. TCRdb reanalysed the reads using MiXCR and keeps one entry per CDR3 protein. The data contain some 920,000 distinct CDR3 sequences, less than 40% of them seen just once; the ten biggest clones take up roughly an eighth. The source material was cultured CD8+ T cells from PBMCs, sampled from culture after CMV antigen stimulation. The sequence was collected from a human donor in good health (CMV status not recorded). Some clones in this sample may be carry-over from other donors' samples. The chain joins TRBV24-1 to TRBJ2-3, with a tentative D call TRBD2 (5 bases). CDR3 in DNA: TGTGCCACCAGTGATTTGCGATCCTACGACGGGGTACAACCAGTTACGCAGTATTTT. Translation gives CATSDLRSYDGVQPVTQYF.